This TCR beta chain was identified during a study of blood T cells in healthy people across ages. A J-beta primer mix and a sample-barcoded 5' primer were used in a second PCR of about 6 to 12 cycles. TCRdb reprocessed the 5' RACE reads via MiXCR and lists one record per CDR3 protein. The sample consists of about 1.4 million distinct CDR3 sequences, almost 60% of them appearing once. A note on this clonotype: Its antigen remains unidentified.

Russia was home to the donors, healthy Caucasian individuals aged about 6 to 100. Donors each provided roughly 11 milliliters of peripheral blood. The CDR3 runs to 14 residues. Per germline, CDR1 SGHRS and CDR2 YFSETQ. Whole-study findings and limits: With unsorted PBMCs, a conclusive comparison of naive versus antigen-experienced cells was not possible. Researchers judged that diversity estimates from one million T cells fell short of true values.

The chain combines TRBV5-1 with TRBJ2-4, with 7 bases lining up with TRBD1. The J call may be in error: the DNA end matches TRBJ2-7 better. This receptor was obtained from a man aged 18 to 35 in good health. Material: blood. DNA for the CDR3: TGCGCCAGCAGCTCAAGGGACAGCGCCTACGAGCAGTACTTC. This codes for CASSSRDSAYEQYF.